These T cell receptor beta chains were read from a single sample in a study of response to subunit inactivated influenza vaccine. TCRdb called the RT-PCR reads again in MiXCR, with one record for every CDR3 protein. The data show 590,000 or so distinct CDR3 sequences, 12% to 15% seen once. The sample consisted of PBMCs from blood, taken 14 to 15 days before vaccination. The receptor set was obtained from a man in his fifties or sixties who received an inactivated influenza vaccine. The CDR3 runs from the conserved cysteine through the conserved F or W. A D gene is named only where the DNA matches it firmly. Some rows mark clone size as missing; the rest say once, few, many or name a class of expanded clone.

J | D | size | V | DNA | CDR3
TRBJ2-3 | TRBD2 | . | TRBV6-5 | TGTGCCAGCAGTTACTCACTAGCGGGAGGGGGGAGCACAGATACGCAGTATTTT | CASSYSLAGGGSTDTQYF
TRBJ2-5 | TRBD2 | . | TRBV29-1 | TGCAGCGTAGTCGGGACTAGCCCCTCGGGGGCCCAGTACTTC | CSVVGTSPSGAQYF
TRBJ2-7 | . | few | TRBV5-5 | TGTGCCAGCAGCTTTTCGACAGGCTCCTACGAGCAGTACTTC | CASSFSTGSYEQYF
TRBJ2-3 | . | few | TRBV27 | TGTGCCAGCAGTTTATTAGAGGCCCCAGATACGCAGTATTTT | CASSLLEAPDTQYF
TRBJ1-1 | . | . | TRBV4-2 | TGTGCCAGCAGCTTAACCTACTCCCGCTTTTCGGTTGAAGCTTTCTTT | CASSLTYSRFSVEAFF
TRBJ1-2 | . | many | TRBV12-3/TRBV12-4 | TGTGCCAGCAGTTTAGGAAGGGATCACGGCTACACCTTC | CASSLGRDHGYTF
TRBJ2-7 | . | few | TRBV18 | TGTGCCAGCTCACCCCCGGGACTGGGAAGCTCCTACGAGCAGTACTTC | CASSPPGLGSSYEQYF
TRBJ1-2 | TRBD1 | . | TRBV20-1 | TGCAGTGCTAGAGATAAGGGGGGACAGGTGTCCAACTATGGCTACACCTTC | CSARDKGGQVSNYGYTF
TRBJ1-2 | . | . | TRBV3-1 | TGTGCCAGCAGCCCGACAGTAAACGATGGCTACACCTTC | CASSPTVNDGYTF
TRBJ2-6 | . | many | TRBV5-5 | TGTGCCAGCAGCTCCCTCGGAGGGGATGGGGCCAACGTCCTGACTTTC | CASSSLGGDGANVLTF
TRBJ2-7 | . | . | TRBV6-1 | TGTGCCAGCAGCTTCACAGTCCCCTACGAGCAGTACTTC | CASSFTVPYEQYF
TRBJ2-2 | TRBD1 | once | TRBV20-1 | TGCAGTGCTAGAGATCCCAGGGGGCTTACCGGGGAGCTGTTTTTT | CSARDPRGLTGELFF
TRBJ2-2 | . | . | TRBV7-9 | TGTGCCAGCAGCTTATGGGCCTCGAACACCGGGGAGCTGTTTTTT | CASSLWASNTGELFF
TRBJ2-1 | . | once | TRBV5-1 | TGCGCCAGCAGCTTGGGCCCGGACCAGTGGTACAATGAGCAGTTCTTC | CASSLGPDQWYNEQFF
TRBJ2-1 | TRBD2 | . | TRBV9 | TGTGCCAGCAGCAATCGGCCCAGCGGGACTTACAATGAGCAGTTCTTC | CASSNRPSGTYNEQFF
TRBJ2-7 | . | few | TRBV4-3 | TGCGCCAGCAGCCAAGATAGCGACCTTACCTACGAGCAGTACTTC | CASSQDSDLTYEQYF
TRBJ2-7 | . | few | TRBV28 | TGTGCCAGCAAGCCACCGGGGACACTACATTCCTACGAGCAGTACTTC | CASKPPGTLHSYEQYF
TRBJ2-7 | TRBD1 | few | TRBV7-8 | TGTGCCAGCAGCTTAGCCCGGCCCGGCTCGGACAGGGAGTACGGGGACGAGCAGTACTTC | CASSLARPGSDREYGDEQYF
TRBJ2-1 | TRBD2 | . | TRBV11-2 | TGTGCCAGCAGCCACAGACTAGCGGGAGGGCTCAACAATGAGCAGTTCTTC | CASSHRLAGGLNNEQFF
TRBJ2-3 | TRBD1 | few | TRBV5-1 | TGCGCCAGCAGCCCTGGGGCAGGGGGCAGAGATACGCAGTATTTT | CASSPGAGGRDTQYF
TRBJ2-1 | TRBD1 | . | TRBV29-1 | TGCAGCCTAAAGGACAGGGCCAATGAGCAGTTCTTC | CSLKDRANEQFF
TRBJ2-5 | . | many | TRBV10-3 | TGTGCCATCAGTGGTAACTTCCAAGAGACCCAGTACTTC | CAISGNFQETQYF
TRBJ2-7 | TRBD2 | . | TRBV14 | TGTGCCAGCAGCCAAACAGCGGGATCCTTCTACGAGCAGTACTTC | CASSQTAGSFYEQYF
TRBJ2-5 | . | few | TRBV15 | TGTGCCACCAGCAGAGATGGCGGTCGTAAAGAGACCCAGTACTTC | CATSRDGGRKETQYF
TRBJ2-1 | TRBD2 | . | TRBV3-1 | TGTGCCAGCAGCCGACTAGCGGGAGAAGCTCATGAGCAGTTCTTC | CASSRLAGEAHEQFF
TRBJ2-3 | TRBD2 | many | TRBV9 | TGTGCCAGCAGCGTAGGTACTAGCGGCACAGATACGCAGTATTTT | CASSVGTSGTDTQYF
TRBJ2-1 | . | . | TRBV7-2 | TGTGCCAGCAGCCCAGGGGGACTAAACAATGAGCAGTTCTTC | CASSPGGLNNEQFF
TRBJ1-2 | . | . | TRBV10-1 | TGCGCCAGCAGTGAGTCAGACAAGAACTATGGCTACACCTTC | CASSESDKNYGYTF
TRBJ1-2 | . | many | TRBV5-1 | TGCGCCAGCAGCTTGCAGGGAGATGGCTACACCTTC | CASSLQGDGYTF
TRBJ2-1 | TRBD2 | . | TRBV12-3/TRBV12-4 | TGTGCCAGCAGACGGACTAGCGGGGGGGCTTTTCAGTTCTTC | CASRRTSGGAFQFF
TRBJ1-1 | . | . | TRBV30 | TGTGCCTGGTATTCCGGGCCCATGAACACTGAAGCTTTCTTT | CAWYSGPMNTEAFF
TRBJ1-4 | . | many | TRBV29-1 | TGCAGCGTAGCAAGCAGAACTAATGAAAAACTGTTTTTT | CSVASRTNEKLFF
TRBJ1-2 | TRBD1 | . | TRBV12-3/TRBV12-4 | TGTGCCAGCAGCCCAGGGGGCGGGAGGGGCTACACCTTC | CASSPGGGRGYTF
TRBJ2-1 | TRBD2 | . | TRBV7-2 | TGTGCCAGCAGCCGGACTAGCGGGACTAACAATGAGCAGTTCTTC | CASSRTSGTNNEQFF
TRBJ2-1 | . | many | TRBV29-1 | TGCAGCGTGACCGGGACACTCTCCTACAATGAGCAGTTCTTC | CSVTGTLSYNEQFF
TRBJ2-1 | . | many | TRBV15 | TGTGCCACCAGCAGAGTCCTGGGGAACTCCTACAATGAGCAGTTCTTC | CATSRVLGNSYNEQFF
TRBJ2-3 | TRBD2 | few | TRBV10-3 | TGTGCCATTGGGACTAGCGGGAGGACCAGCACAGATACGCAGTATTTT | CAIGTSGRTSTDTQYF
TRBJ2-3 | TRBD2 | few | TRBV2 | TGTGCCAGCAGTGATGGCGGGAGGGTAGATACGCAGTATTTT | CASSDGGRVDTQYF
TRBJ2-7 | . | few | TRBV20-1 | TGCAGTGCGGAGGGAGGCAGGGGTCGCTACGAGCAGTACTTC | CSAEGGRGRYEQYF
TRBJ2-2 | TRBD1 | few | TRBV5-6 | TGTGCCAGCAGCTTTGCAGGGGGCAGGAACACCGGGGAGCTGTTTTTT | CASSFAGGRNTGELFF
TRBJ2-3 | TRBD1 | . | TRBV6-5 | TGTGCCAGCAGTTACTCGTTAGGGACAGTGGGAGTGGATACGCAGTATTTT | CASSYSLGTVGVDTQYF
TRBJ1-4 | TRBD1 | few | TRBV29-1 | TGCAGCGTCGCGGGACAGGGGGCAGAAAAACTGTTTTTT | CSVAGQGAEKLFF
TRBJ1-1 | . | . | TRBV7-8 | TGTGCCAGCAGCTTAGGGGGGGTAGTGAACACTGAAGCTTTCTTT | CASSLGGVVNTEAFF
TRBJ2-2 | TRBD2 | . | TRBV12-3/TRBV12-4 | TGTGCCAGCAGCCTACTACCCCCTAGCGGGGGGACCGGGGAGCTGTTTTTT | CASSLLPPSGGTGELFF
TRBJ1-4 | . | many | TRBV6-1 | TGTGCCAGCAGCCAAACAGGGAACACCCAAAAACTGTTTTTT | CASSQTGNTQKLFF
TRBJ2-1 | TRBD2 | few | TRBV29-1 | TGCAGCGTCGCTTCAGGGACTAGCGGGAGGACCTATGAGCAGTTCTTC | CSVASGTSGRTYEQFF
TRBJ2-5 | TRBD2 | few | TRBV4-2 | TGTGCCAGCAGCCAAGAATCTCTAGCGGGAGGAATGGGGGAGACCCAGTACTTC | CASSQESLAGGMGETQYF
TRBJ2-2 | . | . | TRBV6-2/TRBV6-3 | TGTGCCAGCACCCGACACAGGGACCCGAACACCGGGGAGCTGTTTTTT | CASTRHRDPNTGELFF
TRBJ2-7 | TRBD2 | . | TRBV20-1 | TGCAGTGCTAGCTTAACGGGAGGGGGGTACGAGCAGTACTTC | CSASLTGGGYEQYF
TRBJ2-3 | . | many | TRBV7-2 | TGTGCCAGCAGCTTGGCAGGGACCGTAAGCACAGATACGCAGTATTTT | CASSLAGTVSTDTQYF
TRBJ1-2 | . | . | TRBV4-3 | TGCGCCAGCAGCCGCATACACGAAGCTAACTATGGCTACACCTTC | CASSRIHEANYGYTF
TRBJ2-7 | TRBD2 | . | TRBV6-2/TRBV6-3 | TGTGCCAGCAGTTTTCGACGGGGGGGCGCGGGCGAGCAGTACTTC | CASSFRRGGAGEQYF